One sample yielded the 8 T cell receptor beta chains listed below, sequenced in a study of OX40 agonist ivuxolimab in advanced cancers. Profiled with immunoSEQ multiplex PCR; TCRdb holds only in-frame clones, not every one. The sample yields about 66,000 clones, around 83% seen once. Source: CD4+ or CD8+ T cells sorted from blood, taken in a trial of the OX40 agonist ivuxolimab. These receptors were obtained from an adult with an advanced solid tumor such as melanoma, head and neck, liver or kidney cancer.

This CDR3 reads CASSSPGRPSGYGYTF. In DNA, the CDR3 is TGTGCCAGCAGTAGCCCGGGACGGCCCTCGGGCTATGGCTACACCTTC. The rearrangement links TRBV28 to TRBJ1-2; weak D call: TRBD1 (5 bases). CDR3 size: 16 residues. Germline V gene lookup returns CDR1 MDHEN and CDR2 SYDVKM. Trimming pared 5 bases from V and 4 bases from J, leaving 20 bases between.

The table lists this clone with a few counts. The gene calls are TRBV5-1 and TRBJ2-3; maybe TRBD1 (6 bases). The length of the CDR3 is 15 residues. V lost 0 bases to trimming and J lost 4 bases, with 12 bases between them. Germline CDR1 and CDR2: SGHRS and YFSETQ. The CDR3 DNA sequence: TGCGCCAGCAGCTTGGGTCAGGGGTCTTCAGATACGCAGTATTTT. This codes for CASSLGQGSSDTQYF.

The chain employs TRBV5-1 and TRBJ1-3; no clear D. Germline CDR1 and CDR2: SGHRS and YFSETQ. The CDR3 spans 17 residues. V gave up 1 base and J gave up 0 bases, with 14 bases separating them. The CDR3 region is CASSLTGNLISGNTIYF. The CDR3 region has the DNA TGCGCCAGCAGCTTGACGGGCAACCTCATCTCTGGAAACACCATATATTTT.

This clone was found a few times. The chain is built from TRBV6-1 and TRBJ1-6, with D tentatively TRBD1 (5 bases). CDR3 size: 13 residues. V was pared by 0 bases and J by 10 bases, with 7 bases between. CDR1 and CDR2 from the germline V gene are MNHNS and SASEGT. The CDR3 DNA reads TGTGCCAGCAGTGAAGCGCGGGGGTCACCCCTCCACTTT. Amino acids: CASSEARGSPLHF.

V is TRBV5-1 and J is TRBJ1-4; no reliable D call. Germline CDR1 reads SGHRS; CDR2 reads YFSETQ. Between the trimmed V and J ends, which lost 0 bases and 0 bases, there was a span of 3 bases. CDR3 size: 14 residues. CDR3 nucleotide sequence: TGCGCCAGCAGCTTGGAGGCAACTAATGAAAAACTGTTTTTT. As protein: CASSLEATNEKLFF.

This CDR3 is CASSLWASRMFF. CDR3 coding DNA: TGTGCCAGCAGTTTATGGGCCAGCCGGATGTTCTTT. This chain uses TRBV28 with TRBJ1-1; the D is unclear. The V end was cut by 0 bases, the J end by 14 bases, with 13 bases between. The CDR3 consists of 12 residues. CDR1 MDHEN and CDR2 SYDVKM come from the germline V gene.

This chain joins TRBV9 and TRBJ2-3; the D is unclear. Per the germline V gene, CDR1 is SGDLS and CDR2 is YYNGEE. The CDR3 length is 15 residues. The germline V and J ends were trimmed by 1 base and 0 bases, with 9 bases remaining between them. Here the CDR3 reads CASSVSGRSTDTQYF. CDR3 DNA sequence: TGTGCCAGCAGCGTATCCGGGCGGAGCACAGATACGCAGTATTTT.

This chain links TRBV4-3 with TRBJ2-3; 8 bases are shared with TRBD2. V was pared by 4 bases and J by 2 bases, with 5 bases of the junction left unmatched. CDR1 LGHNA and CDR2 YSLEER come from the germline V gene. The CDR3 spans 15 residues. The DNA of the CDR3 is TGCGCCAGCAGCCGAACTAGCGGCAACACAGATACGCAGTATTTT. Its translation: CASSRTSGNTDTQYF.